The source of this TCR beta chain is a study of beta chain features in type 1 diabetes. Overall study: Healthy donors resembled patients in age, gender and cell yields. Taken together, all samples contributed approximately 110,000,000 examined sorted cells.

The table lists this clone with a count of one. Blood was drawn once from each donor into heparinised tubes. The draws averaged around 120 mL. The entirety of the isolated RNA underwent reverse transcription, so expressed TCRB transcripts were sequenced. Libraries were prepared by immunoSEQ multiplex PCR; TCRdb keeps only in-frame clonotypes and omits some of them. The sample lists 130,000 to 150,000 clones, nearly 50% occurring once. Sequencing input: Tregs from blood. This TCR derives from a man younger than 30 in good health.

CDR3 residues: CATSRDLGVMNTEAFF. The CDR3 DNA sequence: TGTGCCACCAGCAGAGATCTCGGGGTTATGAACACTGAAGCTTTCTTT. This chain uses TRBV15 with TRBJ1-1; no clear D. Trimming left V 0 bases short and J 0 bases short, with 11 bases between. The CDR3 spans 16 residues. CDR1 and CDR2 from the germline V gene are LNHNV and YYDKDF (reference sequence).